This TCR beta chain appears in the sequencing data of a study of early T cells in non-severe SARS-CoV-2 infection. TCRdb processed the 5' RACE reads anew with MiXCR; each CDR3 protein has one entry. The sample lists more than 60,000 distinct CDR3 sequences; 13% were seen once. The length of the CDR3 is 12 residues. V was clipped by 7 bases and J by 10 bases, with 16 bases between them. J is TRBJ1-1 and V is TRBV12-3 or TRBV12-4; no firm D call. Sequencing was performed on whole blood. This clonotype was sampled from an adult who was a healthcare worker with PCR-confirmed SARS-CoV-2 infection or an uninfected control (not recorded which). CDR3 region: CASKPPGGLAFF. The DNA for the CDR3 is TGTGCCAGCAAACCACCAGGCGGTTTAGCTTTCTTT.